This TCR beta chain originates from a study of CD8 T cells in Susac syndrome. Study-level findings and limits: The study recognized that its TCR sequencing and HLA analysis covered a relatively small number of individuals.

Sequencing of TCR beta was performed on blood CD8+ T cells and on blood CD4+ T cells. The CD8+ and CD4+ T cells were isolated magnetically using a negative isolation approach, whereas the TEMRA cells were enriched by FACS. As regards this clonotype: Its antigen is undetermined.

Germline trimming cut 2 bases from V and 4 bases from J; bases unmatched to any gene: 7. The CDR3 extends over 15 amino acids. CDR1 is MNHNY, CDR2 SVGAGI, per germline (reference sequence). The RNA, roughly 0.45 to 1 ug, was put through reverse transcription using random hexamers. Amplification of TCR beta CDR3 was carried out by immunoSEQ multiplex PCR, which covered 54 Vbeta and 13 Jbeta segments. TCRdb recomputed calls from the immunoSEQ multiplex PCR reads with MiXCR, one row per CDR3 protein. Of approximately 160,000 distinct CDR3 sequences in the sample, 80% to 95% were seen once. The sample taken for sequencing was CD4+ T cells from PBMCs. This chain connects TRBV6-6 to TRBJ2-7; TRBD2 agrees at 8 bases. This sequence was found in a human donor in good health. CDR3 amino acids: CASSYRFGGAYEQYF. CDR3 nucleotide sequence: TGTGCCAGCAGTTACCGTTTCGGGGGGGCATACGAGCAGTACTTC.